Each of the 7 T cell receptor beta chains below was sequenced from the same sample in a study of blood T cell repertoires in COVID-19. Sequencing used immunoSEQ multiplex PCR; TCRdb keeps in-frame clones, though not all of them. The sample includes 200,000 or so clones, approximately 90% of them seen just once. Input material: peripheral blood. The receptors derive from a young man with COVID-19, enrolled during active disease.

The chain has TRBV19 and TRBJ1-3, with 7 bases aligning to TRBD1. The CDR3 is 16 amino acids. After removal of 3 bases from V and 0 bases from J, the junction contained 5 bases not matched to a gene. CDR1 and CDR2 (germline): LNHDA, SQIVND (reference sequence). This CDR3 is CASSMNRGASGNTIYF. CDR3 DNA sequence: TGTGCCAGTAGTATGAACAGGGGAGCCTCTGGAAACACCATATATTTT.

The V call is TRBV19, the J call TRBJ1-5, with 7 positions matching TRBD1. The junction had 6 bases not matched to a gene; V was cut back by 4 bases and J by 0 bases. The germline gives CDR1 LNHDA, CDR2 SQIVND (reference sequence). This CDR3 is built from 16 residues. The CDR3, as DNA: TGTGCCAGTAGTACTAATACAGGGGCTAGCAATCAGCCCCAGCATTTT. Amino acids: CASSTNTGASNQPQHF.

This rearrangement joins TRBV7-9 to TRBJ1-3, with 7 bases fitting TRBD1. Germline V gene lookup returns CDR1 SEHNR and CDR2 FQNEAQ (reference sequence). The junction had 2 bases not matched to a gene; V was cut back by 1 base and J by 8 bases. This CDR3 is built from 13 residues. The DNA of the CDR3 is TGTGCCAGCAGCTTAGACAGGGGTGACACCATATATTTT. It yields the protein CASSLDRGDTIYF.

This chain links TRBV10-3 with TRBJ2-3; 15 nucleotides match TRBD2. Germline V CDR1 and CDR2: ENHRY, SYGVKD. V lost 10 bases to trimming and J lost 7 bases; unmatched junction nucleotides: 6. This CDR3 has 14 residues. The CDR3 is CATGLAGGQYTQYF. The CDR3 nucleotides are TGTGCCACCGGACTAGCGGGGGGGCAGTATACGCAGTATTTT.

The rearrangement joins TRBV5-1 to TRBJ1-3, with D possibly matching TRBD1 (6 bases). Germline CDR1 reads SGHRS; CDR2 reads YFSETQ. The CDR3 has 15 residues. V lost 4 bases and J 4 bases, leaving 15 bases between the germline ends. Here the CDR3 DNA reads TGCGCCAGCAGCGTCCGAGTAGGGGGAGGAAACACCATATATTTT. Translation: CASSVRVGGGNTIYF.

The chain joins TRBV7-6 to TRBJ2-3; D might be TRBD2 (6 bases). Looked up from germline, CDR1 is SGHVS and CDR2 is FNYEAQ. This CDR3 is 15 amino acids long. V was cut by 5 bases and J by 1 base, with 13 bases left in between. This CDR3 reads CASSTRLGRTDTQYF. In DNA, the CDR3 is TGTGCCAGCAGCACCAGACTAGGGCGCACAGATACGCAGTATTTT.

The chain recombines TRBV5-5 with TRBJ2-5; D is unresolved. CDR3 length: 13 amino acids. Trimming shortened V by 0 bases and J by 0 bases, and 3 bases separated the two germline ends. CDR1 is SGHKS, CDR2 YYEKEE, per germline (reference sequence). CDR3 in DNA: TGTGCCAGCAGCTTGGCCTACCAAGAGACCCAGTACTTC. Translating it yields CASSLAYQETQYF.